The TCR beta chain under discussion was sequenced for a study of blood T cell repertoires in COVID-19. About the research overall: Nucleic acid was either cDNA or gDNA, and it came from T cells, B-cell-depleted T cells, or PBMCs.

Repertoires were generated with immunoSEQ multiplex PCR, while TCRdb's copy carries only in-frame clones and drops some. The repertoire has about 190,000 clones, under 90% of them found once; the top ten carry 15% to 20%. V was clipped by 5 bases and J by 4 bases, with 25 bases between them. The CDR3 contains 17 residues. The germline V gene has CDR1 SGDLS and CDR2 YYNGEE. The rearrangement links TRBV9 to TRBJ2-7; D might be TRBD1 (6 bases). The source material was peripheral blood. The TCR sequence derives from a human donor in a cohort sampled during active COVID-19. CDR3 bases: TGTGCCAGCAGTACTGAACAGGGCTCGATGGGGCCATACGAGCAGTACGTC. Its protein product is CASSTEQGSMGPYEQYV.